The entry below describes one T cell receptor beta chain. Its antigen is currently unknown. These data belong to a study of shared clonotypes between healthy human individuals. Overall study context: Three plates each covered CD4 naive and memory; CD8 naive two, CD8 memory one. Overall study results and limits: Non-shared clonotypes were found to have lower generation probabilities than the clonotypes that were shared by all four of the sorted-subset donors.

Germline CDR1 is SGHAT and CDR2 is FQNNGV. V lost 2 bases, J lost 0 bases, and 11 bases lay in between. The CDR3 is made up of 16 amino acids. Authors' methods: Filtering differed because ImmunoSEQ produced junction-only sequences that carried no quality scores. TCRdb's copy holds only in-frame clones and misses some; the assay was immunoSEQ multiplex PCR. The D gene and trimming were derived from the DNA, and the V and J assignments and clone size from that table. The sample carries about 680,000 clones, around two thirds recorded once. The sequenced material came from memory CD4+ T cells sorted from blood. Stated subset: CD45RA-negative fraction. The chain carries TRBV11-2 and TRBJ1-5, with D unclear. The clonotype was recovered from a woman aged 25 to 39 in good health. CDR3 bases: TGTGCCAGCAGCTTAAGTTCCGCGTATAGCAATCAGCCCCAGCATTTT. Protein: CASSLSSAYSNQPQHF.